This T cell receptor beta chain appears in the sequencing data of a study of beta chain features in type 1 diabetes. The collection from each donor was one heparinised blood draw averaging roughly 100 mL. The junction had 9 bases not matched to a gene; V was cut back by 3 bases and J by 6 bases. This CDR3 spans 18 amino acids. The germline CDR1 and CDR2 sequences are SGHRS and YFSETQ. Expressed TCRB transcripts were sequenced because the isolated RNA had all been reverse transcribed beforehand. Some clones are missing from TCRdb's copy, which holds only in-frame ones; the method was immunoSEQ multiplex PCR. The repertoire holds 350,000 to 400,000 clones, with about 14% as singletons.

The genes are TRBV5-1 and TRBJ2-1; 16 bases match TRBD2. What was sequenced was naive CD4+ T cells from blood. The receptor was derived from a woman aged 18-29 years in good health. The CDR3 sequence is CASSSPGLAGGSANEQFF. The CDR3 DNA sequence: TGCGCCAGCAGCTCCCCGGGACTAGCGGGAGGGTCCGCCAATGAGCAGTTCTTC. Using reference TRBV5-1 and TRBJ2-1 for the parts outside the CDR3, the full variable domain is KAGVTQTPRYLIKTRGQQVTLSCSPISGHRSVSWYQQTPGQGLQFLFEYFSETQRNKGNFPGRFSGRQFSNSRSEMNVSTLELGDSALYLCASSSPGLAGGSANEQFFGPGTRLTVL.